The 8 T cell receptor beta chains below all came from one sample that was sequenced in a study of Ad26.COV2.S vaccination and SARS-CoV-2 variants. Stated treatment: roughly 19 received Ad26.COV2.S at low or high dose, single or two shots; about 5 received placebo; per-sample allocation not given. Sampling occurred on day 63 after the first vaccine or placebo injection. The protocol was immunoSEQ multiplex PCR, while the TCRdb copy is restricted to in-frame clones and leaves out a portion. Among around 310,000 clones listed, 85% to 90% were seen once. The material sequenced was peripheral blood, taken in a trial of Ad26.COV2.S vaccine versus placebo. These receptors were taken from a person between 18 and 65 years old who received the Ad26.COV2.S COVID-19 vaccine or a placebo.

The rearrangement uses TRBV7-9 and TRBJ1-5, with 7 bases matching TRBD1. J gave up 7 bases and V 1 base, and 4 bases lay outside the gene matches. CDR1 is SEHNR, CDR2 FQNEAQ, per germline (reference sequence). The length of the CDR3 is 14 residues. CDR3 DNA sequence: TGTGCCAGCAGCTTAGAGGGGGCAGGGCAGCCCCAGCATTTT. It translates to CASSLEGAGQPQHF. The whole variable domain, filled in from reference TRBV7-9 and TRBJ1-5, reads DTGVSQNPRHKITKRGQNVTFRCDPISEHNRLYWYRQTLGQGPEFLTYFQNEAQLEKSRLLSDRFSAERPKGSFSTLEIQRTEQGDSAMYLCASSLEGAGQPQHFGDGTRLSIL.

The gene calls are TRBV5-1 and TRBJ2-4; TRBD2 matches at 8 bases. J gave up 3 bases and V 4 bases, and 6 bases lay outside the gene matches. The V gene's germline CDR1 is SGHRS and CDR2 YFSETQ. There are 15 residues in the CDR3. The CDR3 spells CASSPLSGGKNIQYF. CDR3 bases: TGCGCCAGCAGCCCGCTAAGCGGGGGCAAAAACATTCAGTACTTC.

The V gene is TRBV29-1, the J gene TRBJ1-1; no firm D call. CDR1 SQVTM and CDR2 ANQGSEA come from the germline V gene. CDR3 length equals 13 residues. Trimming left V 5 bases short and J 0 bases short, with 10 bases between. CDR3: CSVHGVLNTEAFF. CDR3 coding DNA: TGCAGCGTTCATGGTGTCCTGAACACTGAAGCTTTCTTT.

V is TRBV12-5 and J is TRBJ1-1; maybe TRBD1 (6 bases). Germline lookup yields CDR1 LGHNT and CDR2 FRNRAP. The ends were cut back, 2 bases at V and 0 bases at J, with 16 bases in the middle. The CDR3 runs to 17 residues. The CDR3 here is CASGLLVAGGMNTEAFF. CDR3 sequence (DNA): TGTGCTAGTGGTTTGTTAGTAGCCGGGGGCATGAACACTGAAGCTTTCTTT.

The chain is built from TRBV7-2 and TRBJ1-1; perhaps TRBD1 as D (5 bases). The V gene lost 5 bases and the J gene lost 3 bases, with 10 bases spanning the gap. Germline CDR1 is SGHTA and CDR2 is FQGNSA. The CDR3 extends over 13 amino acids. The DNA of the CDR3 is TGTGCCAGCAGCGAACAGGAGTACACTGAAGCTTTCTTT. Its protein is CASSEQEYTEAFF.

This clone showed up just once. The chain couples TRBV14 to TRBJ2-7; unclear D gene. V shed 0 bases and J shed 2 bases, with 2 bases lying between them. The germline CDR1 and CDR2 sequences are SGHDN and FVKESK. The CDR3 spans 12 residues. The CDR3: CASSQEAYEQYF. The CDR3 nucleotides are TGTGCCAGCAGCCAAGAAGCCTACGAGCAGTACTTC.

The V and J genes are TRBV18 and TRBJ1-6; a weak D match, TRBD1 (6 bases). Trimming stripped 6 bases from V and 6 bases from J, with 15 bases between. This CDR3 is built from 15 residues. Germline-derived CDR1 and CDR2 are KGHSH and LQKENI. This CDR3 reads CASSQDSLSNSPLHF. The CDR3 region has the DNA TGTGCCAGCTCCCAGGACAGTCTAAGTAATTCACCCCTCCACTTT.

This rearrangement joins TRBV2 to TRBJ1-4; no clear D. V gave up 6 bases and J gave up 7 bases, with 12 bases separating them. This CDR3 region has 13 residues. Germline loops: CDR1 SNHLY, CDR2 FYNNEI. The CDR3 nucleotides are TGTGCCAGCAGCCGATTACCAATTGAAAAACTGTTTTTT. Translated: CASSRLPIEKLFF.